The 29 T cell receptor beta chains below come from one sample, sequenced in a study of blood T cells in healthy people across ages. The use of a sample-barcoded 5' primer and a J-beta primer mix characterized a second PCR of about 7 to 12 cycles. TCRdb recomputed calls from the 5' RACE reads with MiXCR, one row per CDR3 protein. This table has fewer than 900,000 distinct CDR3 sequences, 36% appearing once. The specimen sequenced was blood. The origin of the receptors is a man between 18 and 35 years old in good health.

In DNA, the CDR3 is TGTGCCAGCAGTTACTCGGCTGACACCGGGGAGCTGTTTTTT. This codes for CASSYSADTGELFF. This chain links TRBV6-5 with TRBJ2-2, with D uncertain. This CDR3 has 14 amino acids. Per the germline V gene, CDR1 is MNHEY and CDR2 is SVGAGI. Trimming removed 0 bases at V and 3 bases at J, with 5 bases between.

The chain recombines TRBV5-1 with TRBJ2-4, with TRBD2 identical over 7 bases. The V segment lost 4 bases and the J segment 13 bases; nucleotides outside the gene matches: 17. This CDR3 contains 15 residues. From germline, CDR1 is SGHRS and CDR2 YFSETQ. CDR3 sequence reads: CASSPRTSGDYGQYF. The CDR3 DNA reads as TGCGCCAGCAGCCCGAGGACGAGCGGGGATTACGGGCAGTACTTC.

This clonotype was counted between two and nine times. The V call is TRBV20-1, the J call TRBJ2-7; D is tentatively TRBD1 or TRBD2 (5 bases each). Germline lookup yields CDR1 DFQATT and CDR2 SNEGSKA (reference sequence). The CDR3 is made up of 16 amino acids. The V end lost 6 bases, the J end lost 7 bases, and 28 bases lay between the germline ends. As DNA, the CDR3 is TGCAGTGCGGCTCTCTTAGGACCCCCCAGAGGGGAAGAGCAGTACTTC. Translation gives CSAALLGPPRGEEQYF.

The V and J genes are TRBV2 and TRBJ2-1, with D possibly being TRBD1 (6 bases). Germline values: CDR1 SNHLY, CDR2 FYNNEI. The length of the CDR3 is 17 residues. Trimming took 6 bases from V and 0 from J, leaving 18 bases between them. The CDR3 DNA sequence: TGTGCCAGCAGGCCGGGTCCGACAGGAACCTCCTACAATGAGCAGTTCTTC. Encoded protein: CASRPGPTGTSYNEQFF. Full variable domain (remainder filled in from reference TRBV2 and TRBJ2-1): EPEVTQTPSHQVTQMGQEVILRCVPISNHLYFYWYRQILGQKVEFLVSFYNNEISEKSEIFDDQFSVERPDGSNFTLKIRSTKLEDSAMYFCASRPGPTGTSYNEQFFGPGTRLTVL.

The rearrangement links TRBV2 to TRBJ2-6; the D is unclear. Germline loops: CDR1 SNHLY, CDR2 FYNNEI. The length of the CDR3 is 16 residues. V dropped 5 bases and J dropped 0 bases, with 11 bases sitting between them. CDR3 nucleotide sequence: TGTGCCAGCAGTACCCGACTCCGCTCTGGGGCCAACGTCCTGACTTTC. It is translated as CASSTRLRSGANVLTF.

The chain combines TRBV10-3 with TRBJ2-5, with TRBD1 identical over 9 bases. The J call is doubtful: the DNA matches TRBJ2-1 better. The CDR3 is 15 amino acids. From germline, CDR1 is ENHRY and CDR2 SYGVKD. The CDR3 reads CAISVGQGDGETQFF. CDR3 DNA: TGTGCCATCAGTGTGGGACAGGGCGACGGAGAGACCCAGTTCTTC.

This clonotype came up a few times. The rearrangement links TRBV6-2 or TRBV6-3 to TRBJ2-4; D uncertain. In germline, CDR1 is MNHEY, CDR2 SVGEGT. V lost 2 bases and J 13 bases, leaving 15 bases between the germline ends. The CDR3 contains 13 residues. The CDR3, as DNA: TGTGCCAGCAGTTACATGAACTACAATGAGCAGTACTTC. Its protein is CASSYMNYNEQYF.

The table lists this clonotype with many counts. The chain recombines TRBV6-5 with TRBJ2-7; 7 nucleotides line up with TRBD2. V lost 2 bases to trimming and J lost 6 bases; unmatched junction nucleotides: 4. The CDR3 consists of 13 residues. Germline V gene data show CDR1 as MNHEY and CDR2 as SVGAGI. DNA of the CDR3: TGTGCCAGCAGTTACGCTAGCGGAGGCGAGCAGTACTTC. This encodes CASSYASGGEQYF.

Comment on this clonotype: A much larger clone sits a single nucleotide away, making a read error possible. The chain recombines TRBV29-1 with TRBJ2-5; 11 nucleotides line up with TRBD2. CDR1 and CDR2 from the germline V gene are SQVTM and ANQGSEA. Losses at the gene ends were 1 base for V and 11 bases for J; bases not matched to a gene: 18. This CDR3 is built from 17 residues. CDR3 coding DNA: TGCAGCGTTGAAGGGGTAACTAGCGGGGGCCTCTACAATGAGCAGTACTTC. Translated, it gives CSVEGVTSGGLYNEQYF.

A single count supports this clonotype. The chain has TRBV4-3 and TRBJ2-2; a possible D gene is TRBD1 (6 bases). The CDR3 spans 15 residues. Germline CDR1 and CDR2: LGHNA and YSLEER. V was cut by 1 base and J by 7 bases, with 13 bases left in between. CDR3 DNA: TGCGCCAGCAGCCAAGGGGCAGGGGTAATCGGGGAGCTGTTTTTT. It yields the protein CASSQGAGVIGELFF.

This clonotype appeared a few times. V and J are TRBV12-3 or TRBV12-4 and TRBJ1-1; D not resolved. V was cut by 6 bases and J by 1 base, with 9 bases left in between. The CDR3 runs 13 residues. The CDR3 here is CASRLGKNTEAFF. CDR3 DNA: TGTGCCAGCAGACTGGGGAAGAACACTGAAGCTTTCTTT.

The rearrangement joins TRBV14 to TRBJ1-6, with D maybe TRBD1 (6 bases). V was pared by 5 bases and J by 10 bases, with 15 bases between. There are 14 residues in the CDR3. The V gene's germline CDR1 is SGHDN and CDR2 FVKESK. CDR3 in DNA: TGTGCCAGCAGCAGTGGGGGGCTGCGATCACCCCTCCACTTT. This sequence encodes CASSSGGLRSPLHF. Supplemented by reference TRBV14 and TRBJ1-6, the full variable domain reads EAGVTQFPSHSVIEKGQTVTLRCDPISGHDNLYWYRRVMGKEIKFLLHFVKESKQDESGMPNNRFLAERTGGTYSTLKVQPAELEDSGVYFCASSSGGLRSPLHFGNGTRLTVT.

This clonotype was seen only a few times. The V call is TRBV12-3 or TRBV12-4, the J call TRBJ2-1; 9 positions agree with TRBD2. The assigned J gene may be wrong: the sequence end matches TRBJ2-7 better. The CDR3 runs to 15 residues. CDR3 protein: CASSPAGGSYNEQYF. The CDR3 DNA is TGTGCCAGCAGTCCAGCGGGGGGTTCCTACAATGAGCAGTACTTC.

This chain links TRBV20-1 with TRBJ1-5; TRBD1 is a possible D gene (5 bases). Germline V gene sequence: CDR1 DFQATT, CDR2 SNEGSKA (reference sequence). This CDR3 has 16 amino acids. Trimming left V 5 bases short and J 4 bases short, with 21 bases between. The CDR3 DNA is TGCAGTGCTCAACCGTGGGGGGACCGACGTAATCAGCCCCAGCATTTT. Translating it yields CSAQPWGDRRNQPQHF.

V and J are TRBV7-2 and TRBJ1-5; D may be TRBD1 (6 bases). The CDR3 is made up of 16 amino acids. The V and J ends lost 1 base and 1 base respectively, with 11 bases between them. CDR1 and CDR2 (germline): SGHTA, FQGNSA. CDR3 DNA sequence: TGTGCCAGCAGCTTAGGAGGGGGTCTGAGCAATCAGCCCCAGCATTTT. The encoded protein is CASSLGGGLSNQPQHF. Supplemented by reference TRBV7-2 and TRBJ1-5, the full variable domain reads GAGVSQSPSNKVTEKGKDVELRCDPISGHTALYWYRQSLGQGLEFLIYFQGNSAPDKSGLPSDRFSAERTGGSVSTLTIQRTQQEDSAVYLCASSLGGGLSNQPQHFGDGTRLSIL.

The chain recombines TRBV4-3 with TRBJ1-2; 9 bases align to TRBD1. CDR3 length: 16 amino acids. V dropped 1 base and J dropped 8; count of bases not matched to a gene: 11. The germline V gene has CDR1 LGHNA and CDR2 YSLEER. The CDR3 protein is CASSQVSDGQGRGYTF. CDR3 sequence (DNA): TGCGCCAGCAGCCAAGTCTCGGATGGACAGGGGAGGGGCTACACCTTC.

This clonotype was recorded many times. This rearrangement joins TRBV20-1 to TRBJ1-1; 8 nucleotides line up with TRBD1. The CDR3 loop spans 14 amino acids. Trimming removed 8 bases from V and 2 bases from J; junction bases left unmatched: 10. Germline values: CDR1 DFQATT, CDR2 SNEGSKA (reference sequence). CDR3 loop: CSSRTGWFNTEAFF. The CDR3 nucleotides are TGCAGTTCCAGGACAGGGTGGTTTAACACTGAAGCTTTCTTT.

About this clonotype: A read error may account for a junction end that differs from germline. This chain joins TRBV7-2 and TRBJ2-5, with 9 bases lining up with TRBD2. The CDR3 is made up of 15 amino acids. Germline V gives CDR1 SGHTA, CDR2 FQGNSA. The CDR3 reads CASSLASSGKEAQYF. CDR3 DNA sequence: TGTGCCAGCAGCCTCGCCTCTAGCGGGAAAGAGGCCCAGTACTTC.

The rearrangement joins TRBV28 to TRBJ1-2, with D perhaps TRBD1 (5 bases). CDR3 length: 13 residues. Per germline, CDR1 MDHEN and CDR2 SYDVKM. V was clipped by 8 bases and J by 3 bases, with 13 bases between them. The CDR3 here is CASDNEGDYGYTF. The CDR3 DNA reads TGTGCCAGCGACAACGAAGGGGACTATGGCTACACCTTC.

The chain joins TRBV5-1 to TRBJ2-1, with TRBD2 matching over 14 bases. V dropped 0 bases and J dropped 7; count of bases not matched to a gene: 9. Germline values: CDR1 SGHRS, CDR2 YFSETQ. This CDR3 is 18 amino acids long. CDR3 DNA sequence: TGCGCCAGCAGCTTGGGACTAGCGGGAGGGCCTTTCGTGAATGAGCAGTTCTTC. It encodes CASSLGLAGGPFVNEQFF.

The CDR3 DNA reads as TGTGCCGGAGGGGGGACTGGAAACACCATATATTTT. This gives the protein CAGGGTGNTIYF. The V call is TRBV7-9, the J call TRBJ1-3, with TRBD1 as a possible D gene (6 bases). V shed 11 bases and J shed 2 bases, with 10 bases lying between them. The CDR3 consists of 12 residues. The V gene's germline CDR1 is SEHNR and CDR2 FQNEAQ (reference sequence).

V gene TRBV2 combines with J gene TRBJ2-3, with 10 bases that match TRBD2. Germline CDR1 and CDR2: SNHLY and FYNNEI. The trim removed 7 bases at V and 6 bases at J, leaving 7 bases unmatched. The CDR3 runs to 14 residues. DNA of the CDR3: TGTGCCAGCAAAGTGGGAGCGGGGGGGGATACGCAGTATTTT. Its protein product is CASKVGAGGDTQYF.

The table lists this clonotype with a few counts. This chain connects TRBV5-5 to TRBJ2-7; D gene ambiguous. V lost 0 bases and J lost 2, with 9 bases in between. Germline V gene sequence: CDR1 SGHKS, CDR2 YYEKEE (reference sequence). This CDR3 has 14 amino acids. CDR3 region: CASSLGPSTYEQYF. CDR3 DNA: TGTGCCAGCAGCTTGGGCCCATCTACCTACGAGCAGTACTTC.

The chain combines TRBV20-1 with TRBJ2-1; TRBD2 matches at 8 bases. Trimming at V came to 7 bases and at J to 2 bases, leaving 10 bases not matched to a gene. Per germline, CDR1 DFQATT and CDR2 SNEGSKA (reference sequence). This CDR3 spans 15 amino acids. CDR3 nucleotide sequence: TGCAGTGTTCACGAAGCGGGGGACGCCTACAATGAGCAGTTCTTC. As protein: CSVHEAGDAYNEQFF.

With respect to this clonotype: A much larger clone is a single base away; this may be a read error. The rearrangement joins TRBV4-2 to TRBJ2-5; a weak D match, TRBD1 (5 bases). Germline lookup yields CDR1 LGHNA and CDR2 YNFKEQ. V was cut by 4 bases and J by 11 bases, with 26 bases left in between. The CDR3 consists of 16 residues. CDR3 sequence reads: CASSPLKGPTYNEQYF. The CDR3 coding sequence is TGTGCCAGCAGCCCCCTGAAGGGGCCGACATACAATGAGCAGTACTTC.

Regarding this clonotype: The junction does not match germline at one end; this may be a read error. The chain carries TRBV7-2 and TRBJ2-1; 7 bases map to TRBD1. The length of the CDR3 is 15 residues. From germline, CDR1 is SGHTA and CDR2 FQGNSA. The CDR3 sequence: CANSPRTGTSYEQFF. CDR3 in DNA: TGTGCCAACAGCCCCCGGACAGGTACCTCATATGAGCAGTTCTTC.

A remark on this clonotype: A much larger clone sits a single nucleotide away, making a read error possible. J is TRBJ2-1 and V is TRBV28; a weak D match, TRBD2 (5 bases). CDR1 is MDHEN, CDR2 SYDVKM, per germline. The length of the CDR3 is 15 residues. The CDR3 DNA sequence: TGTGCCAGCAGTTTAAGGGAGAGCTCCTACAGTGAGCAGTTCTTC. This gives the protein CASSLRESSYSEQFF.

This clonotype appeared many times. Compared with germline, one end of the junction differs, possibly owing to a read error. V usage is TRBV4-2 and J usage is TRBJ2-1, with 14 positions matching TRBD2. CDR1 and CDR2 from the germline V gene are LGHNA and YNFKEQ. This CDR3 has 16 amino acids. The CDR3 region is CASSQGTSGGYNEQFF. The DNA of the CDR3 is TGCGCCAGCAGCCAAGGGACTAGCGGGGGTTACAATGAGCAGTTCTTC.

This chain joins TRBV6-5 and TRBJ2-7, with 7 bases aligning to TRBD1. The CDR3 runs 14 residues. Germline lookup yields CDR1 MNHEY and CDR2 SVGAGI. J lost 5 bases, V lost 2 bases, and 6 bases had no gene match. The CDR3 here is CASSYTTGFDEQYF. The CDR3 nucleotides are TGTGCCAGCAGTTACACGACAGGGTTCGACGAGCAGTACTTC.